These 13 T cell receptor beta chains originate from one sample sequenced in a study of Tregs in tolerant kidney transplant recipients. Libraries were prepared by immunoSEQ multiplex PCR; TCRdb keeps only in-frame clonotypes and omits some of them. The table shows under 300,000 clones, with about 86% occurring only once. The sample consisted of CD4+ T cells from blood. These receptors were obtained from a human donor in good health.

This clone was observed a handful of times. The chain has TRBV7-8 and TRBJ1-1; D gene unclear. Looked up from germline, CDR1 is SGHVS and CDR2 is FQNEAQ. This CDR3 has 11 amino acids. Trimming pared 8 bases from V and 1 base from J, leaving 5 bases between. The CDR3 loop is CASSGNTEAFF. CDR3 bases: TGTGCCAGCTCGGGGAACACTGAAGCTTTCTTT.

This chain connects TRBV7-9 to TRBJ2-5; 10 bases align to TRBD2. The trim removed 5 bases at V and 2 bases at J, leaving 5 bases unmatched. From germline, CDR1 is SEHNR and CDR2 FQNEAQ (reference sequence). The CDR3 covers 15 residues. CDR3 sequence reads: CASSTLAGTQETQYF. In DNA form, the CDR3 reads TGTGCCAGCAGCACACTAGCGGGGACTCAAGAGACCCAGTACTTC.

In its sample, this clone was seen once. The chain is built from TRBV7-9 and TRBJ1-1; 8 nucleotides match TRBD1. Germline V gives CDR1 SEHNR, CDR2 FQNEAQ (reference sequence). This CDR3 is built from 14 residues. V gave up 7 bases and J gave up 2 bases; unmatched junction bases: 6. The CDR3 DNA reads TGTGCCAGCACCCGGACAGGGTCCAACACTGAAGCTTTCTTT. Its protein product is CASTRTGSNTEAFF.

The CDR3, as DNA: TGTGCCAGCAGGTCCGGGACAAAGGGCAATCAGCCCCAGCATTTT. This translates into CASRSGTKGNQPQHF. The chain is built from TRBV6-1 and TRBJ1-5; D possibly corresponds to TRBD1 (6 bases). CDR1 and CDR2 from the germline V gene are MNHNS and SASEGT. The CDR3 runs 15 residues. Trimming removed 6 bases at V and 2 bases at J, with 14 bases between.

This rearrangement joins TRBV15 to TRBJ1-3; 11 bases align to TRBD1. The CDR3 extends over 15 amino acids. CDR1 LNHNV and CDR2 YYDKDF come from the germline V gene (reference sequence). Losses at the gene ends were 5 bases for V and 3 bases for J; bases not matched to a gene: 3. The CDR3 DNA follows: TGTGCCACCAGCGGACAGGGGGCTTTTGGAAACACCATATATTTT. Protein product: CATSGQGAFGNTIYF.

This clone came up once. The germline gene is not matched at one end of the junction; a read error may be the cause. This chain links TRBV10-1 with TRBJ1-1; D gene ambiguous. CDR1 WNHNN and CDR2 SYGVQD come from the germline V gene (reference sequence). This CDR3 has 12 residues. The CDR3 coding sequence is TGCGCCAGCAGTGAGTCCAACACGGAAGCTTTCTTT. Translation gives CASSESNTEAFF.

The chain employs TRBV11-2 and TRBJ1-2; 8 bases fit TRBD1. In germline, CDR1 is SGHAT, CDR2 FQNNGV. Losses at the gene ends were 1 base for V and 0 bases for J; bases not matched to a gene: 7. The CDR3 spans 17 residues. As DNA, the CDR3 is TGTGCCAGCAGCTTAGTGTGGGACAGGCATTCTAACTATGGCTACACCTTC. It encodes CASSLVWDRHSNYGYTF.

V usage is TRBV5-6 and J usage is TRBJ1-2, with 10 bases fitting TRBD1. The ends lost 4 bases at V and 6 bases at J; junction bases unmatched: 9. Germline V CDR1 and CDR2: SGHDT, YYEEEE. The CDR3 sequence is 15 residues long. The CDR3, as DNA: TGTGCCAGCAGCCTCTTCGGACAGGGGGAGGATGGCTACACCTTC. The encoded protein is CASSLFGQGEDGYTF.

This chain uses TRBV6-1 with TRBJ2-7; D remains ambiguous. The V gene lost 6 bases and the J gene lost 9 bases, with 15 bases spanning the gap. Germline assignment: CDR1 MNHNS and CDR2 SASEGT. The CDR3 sequence is 12 residues long. CDR3 nucleotide sequence: TGTGCCAGCAGCGCCGGGTCCCACGGGCAGTACTTC. Translation: CASSAGSHGQYF.

The chain couples TRBV11-1 to TRBJ2-1; the D call may be TRBD1 or TRBD2 (5 bases each). Trimming took off 3 bases at V and 3 bases at J, with 12 bases between the two ends. The CDR3 extends over 15 amino acids. Germline CDR1 is SGHAT and CDR2 is FQDESV (reference sequence). The CDR3 region has the DNA TGTGCCAGCAGCTTGGGACCGAACCTCTACAATGAGCAGTTCTTC. Translating gives CASSLGPNLYNEQFF.

This clone was seen more than once but under ten times. The V gene is TRBV6-5, the J gene TRBJ1-4; 8 bases fit TRBD1. This CDR3 is built from 14 residues. Germline V CDR1 and CDR2: MNHEY, SVGAGI. The ends lost 4 bases at V and 3 bases at J; junction bases unmatched: 1. The CDR3 DNA reads TGTGCCAGCAGTTCGGACAGGGCTAATGAAAAACTGTTTTTT. Translating gives CASSSDRANEKLFF.

This chain connects TRBV6-5 to TRBJ1-2; D might be TRBD1 (5 bases). Trimming stripped 6 bases from V and 5 bases from J, with 16 bases between. CDR3 length equals 14 residues. The germline V gene encodes CDR1 MNHEY and CDR2 SVGAGI. The CDR3 loop is CASSPQTGRYGYTF. The CDR3 DNA reads TGTGCCAGCAGCCCACAAACAGGTCGATATGGCTACACCTTC.

This clone was seen once. In the same sample, other DNA sequences code for this CDR3. V and J are TRBV18 and TRBJ2-1; 8 bases map to TRBD1. CDR3 length equals 15 residues. Per the germline V gene, CDR1 is KGHSH and CDR2 is LQKENI. V trimming: 3 bases; J trimming: 0 bases; junction bases outside the gene matches: 1. CDR3 amino acids: CASSPQGASYNEQFF. CDR3 nucleotide sequence: TGTGCCAGCTCACCCCAGGGGGCCTCCTACAATGAGCAGTTCTTC.